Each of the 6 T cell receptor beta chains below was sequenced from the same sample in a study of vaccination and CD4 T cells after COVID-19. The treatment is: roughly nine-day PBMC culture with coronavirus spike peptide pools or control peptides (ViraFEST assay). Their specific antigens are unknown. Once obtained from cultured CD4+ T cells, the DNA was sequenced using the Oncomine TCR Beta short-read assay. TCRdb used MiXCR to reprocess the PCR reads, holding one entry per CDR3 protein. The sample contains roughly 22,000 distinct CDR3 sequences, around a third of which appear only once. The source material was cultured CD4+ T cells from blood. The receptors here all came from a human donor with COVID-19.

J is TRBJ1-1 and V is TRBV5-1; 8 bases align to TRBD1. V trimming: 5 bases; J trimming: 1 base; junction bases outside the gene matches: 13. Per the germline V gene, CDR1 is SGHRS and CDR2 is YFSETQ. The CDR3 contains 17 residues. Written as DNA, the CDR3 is TGCGCCAGCAGAAGGACCGGGACAGGACTTCCGAACACTGAAGCTTTCTTT. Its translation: CASRRTGTGLPNTEAFF.

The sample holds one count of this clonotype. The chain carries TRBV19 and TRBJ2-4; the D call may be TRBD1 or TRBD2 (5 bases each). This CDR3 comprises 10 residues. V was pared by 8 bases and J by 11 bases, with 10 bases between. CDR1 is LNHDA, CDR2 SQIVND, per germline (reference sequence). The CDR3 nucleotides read TGTGCCAGTGGCCGGGACCTTCAGTACTTC. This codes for CASGRDLQYF.

CDR3 nucleotide sequence: TGTGCCACCAGCAGAGATCTTGGCTCCTATAATTCACCCCTCCACTTT. It yields the protein CATSRDLGSYNSPLHF. J is TRBJ1-6 and V is TRBV15; D gene uncertain. Trimming took off 0 bases at V and 0 bases at J, with 6 bases between the two ends. CDR3 length: 16 residues. Germline V gene sequence: CDR1 LNHNV, CDR2 YYDKDF (reference sequence).

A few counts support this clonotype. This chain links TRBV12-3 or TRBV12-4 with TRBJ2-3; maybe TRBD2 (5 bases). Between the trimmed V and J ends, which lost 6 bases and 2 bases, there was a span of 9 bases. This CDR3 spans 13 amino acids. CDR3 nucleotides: TGTGCCAGCAGGGTCCGGGACACAGATACGCAGTATTTT. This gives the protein CASRVRDTDTQYF.

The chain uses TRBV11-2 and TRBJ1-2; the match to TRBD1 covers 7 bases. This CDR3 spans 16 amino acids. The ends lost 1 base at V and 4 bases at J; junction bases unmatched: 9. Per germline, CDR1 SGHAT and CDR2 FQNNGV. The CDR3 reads CASSLGRDSLSYGYTF. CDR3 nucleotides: TGTGCCAGCAGCTTAGGGAGGGACAGTCTTAGCTATGGCTACACCTTC.

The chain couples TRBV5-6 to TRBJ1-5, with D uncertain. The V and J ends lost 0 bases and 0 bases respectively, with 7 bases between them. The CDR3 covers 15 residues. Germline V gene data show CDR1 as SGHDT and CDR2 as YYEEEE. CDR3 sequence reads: CASSLGLNSNQPQHF. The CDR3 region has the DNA TGTGCCAGCAGCTTGGGACTCAATAGCAATCAGCCCCAGCATTTT.